Each of the 9 T cell receptor beta chains below was sequenced from the same sample in a study of a mutant IDH1 vaccine in newly diagnosed glioma. The data were produced by immunoSEQ multiplex PCR, yet TCRdb's version contains in-frame clones alone and is incomplete. This table has around 40,000 clones, approximately 92% appearing once. No antigen is known for these receptors. The time point was: week 35, safety follow-up. Doses comprised 300 ug of mutant IDH1 20-mer peptide each, plus topical imiquimod. Sample: PBMCs, taken from a glioma patient whose treatment included an IDH1 peptide vaccine. The origin of the receptors is a man aged 35-49 years with glioma.

The V and J genes are TRBV5-1 and TRBJ2-3; tentatively, D is TRBD2 (6 bases). Trimming took off 4 bases at V and 0 bases at J, with 15 bases between the two ends. Germline-derived CDR1 and CDR2 are SGHRS and YFSETQ. The CDR3 contains 16 residues. The CDR3 region has the DNA TGCGCCAGCAGCCCACTGGTTGGAGGGAGCACAGATACGCAGTATTTT. It specifies CASSPLVGGSTDTQYF.

The CDR3 is CASSSTPTQETQYF. The CDR3 nucleotides read TGTGCCAGCAGTTCTACACCAACTCAAGAGACCCAGTACTTC. The chain uses TRBV7-3 and TRBJ2-5; D is unclear. Germline assignment: CDR1 SGHTA and CDR2 FQGTGA. The CDR3 spans 14 residues. The germline V and J ends were trimmed by 6 bases and 2 bases, with 13 bases remaining between them.

This clone was picked up a small number of times. This chain links TRBV25-1 with TRBJ2-1; 8 bases are a match to TRBD2. The V and J ends lost 4 bases and 0 bases, in that order; junction bases with no gene match: 11. CDR3 length: 18 residues. CDR1 MGHDK and CDR2 SYGVNS come from the germline V gene. CDR3 bases: TGTGCCAGCAGTGCCCCTAGCGGGCCTGATAGCTCCTACAATGAGCAGTTCTTC. Its protein product is CASSAPSGPDSSYNEQFF.

This rearrangement joins TRBV10-3 to TRBJ1-1; D is uncertain. V dropped 0 bases and J dropped 8 bases, with 10 bases sitting between them. CDR3 size: 13 residues. Germline values: CDR1 ENHRY, CDR2 SYGVKD. CDR3 sequence reads: CAISESAPREAFF. In nucleotides, the CDR3 is TGTGCCATCAGTGAGTCTGCCCCGAGGGAAGCTTTCTTT.

The gene calls are TRBV28 and TRBJ2-1, with 8 positions matching TRBD1. The CDR3 covers 15 residues. CDR1 is MDHEN, CDR2 SYDVKM, per germline. The V gene end was trimmed by 5 bases and the J gene end by 6 bases; junction bases not matched to a gene: 9. The CDR3 DNA is TGTGCCAGCAGTCTCCCTTGGGGACAGGTCAATGAGCAGTTCTTC. It is translated as CASSLPWGQVNEQFF.

The V call is TRBV5-6, the J call TRBJ2-4, with 7 bases fitting TRBD1. The CDR3 length is 15 residues. From germline, CDR1 is SGHDT and CDR2 YYEEEE. Trimming took 4 bases from V and 0 from J; bases not matched to a gene: 4. The CDR3 reads CASSGDRVAKNIQYF. In nucleotides, the CDR3 is TGTGCCAGCAGCGGTGACAGGGTAGCCAAAAACATTCAGTACTTC.

This clone has just one count. V and J are TRBV9 and TRBJ2-3; D ambiguous. Germline CDR1 and CDR2: SGDLS and YYNGEE. The CDR3 sequence is 15 residues long. With 2 bases removed from V and 6 bases from J, the gap between germline ends came to 16 bases. The CDR3 sequence is CASSVGNGVADTQYF. The CDR3 coding sequence is TGTGCCAGCAGCGTTGGGAATGGCGTGGCCGATACGCAGTATTTT.

The chain uses TRBV7-6 and TRBJ1-4; 9 positions match TRBD1. The CDR3 is made up of 18 amino acids. The J segment lost 8 bases and the V segment lost 0 bases, leaving 13 bases of the junction unmatched. Germline V lookup: CDR1 SGHVS, CDR2 FNYEAQ. The CDR3: CASSLASLFGQGKEKLFF. CDR3 coding DNA: TGTGCCAGCAGCTTAGCCTCGCTGTTCGGACAGGGGAAAGAAAAACTGTTTTTT.

In this sample, this clone turned up once. This chain links TRBV28 with TRBJ2-4; 7 bases agree with TRBD1. The junction had 15 bases not matched to a gene; V was cut back by 6 bases and J by 7 bases. The CDR3 is 16 amino acids. Germline loops: CDR1 MDHEN, CDR2 SYDVKM. The CDR3 loop is CASRPRDSPSGNIQYF. CDR3 in DNA: TGTGCCAGCAGGCCTCGGGACAGCCCCTCGGGTAACATTCAGTACTTC.